One T cell receptor (beta chain) is described in this entry. What it recognizes is unknown. These data originate in a study of Ad26.COV2.S vaccination and SARS-CoV-2 variants. Study results and limitations: Vaccine and placebo groups showed comparable non-spike TCR breadth. Spike-specific TCR breadth in vaccine recipients exceeded that seen in placebo recipients.

The CDR3 extends over 16 amino acids. Sequencing used immunoSEQ multiplex PCR; TCRdb keeps in-frame clones, though not all of them. The sample lists 300,000 to 450,000 clones, around 92% occurring once. V and J are TRBV21-1 and TRBJ2-1; the table calls TRBD1, which could not be checked here. TRBV21-1 is marked as a pseudogene. The sample was peripheral blood, taken after recovery from COVID-19. The receptor comes from a human donor who had recovered from COVID-19. CDR3 loop: CASRDEVGQRYNEQFF. CDR3 coding DNA: TGTGCCAGCAGGGACGAAGTGGGACAGCGATACAATGAGCAGTTCTTC.